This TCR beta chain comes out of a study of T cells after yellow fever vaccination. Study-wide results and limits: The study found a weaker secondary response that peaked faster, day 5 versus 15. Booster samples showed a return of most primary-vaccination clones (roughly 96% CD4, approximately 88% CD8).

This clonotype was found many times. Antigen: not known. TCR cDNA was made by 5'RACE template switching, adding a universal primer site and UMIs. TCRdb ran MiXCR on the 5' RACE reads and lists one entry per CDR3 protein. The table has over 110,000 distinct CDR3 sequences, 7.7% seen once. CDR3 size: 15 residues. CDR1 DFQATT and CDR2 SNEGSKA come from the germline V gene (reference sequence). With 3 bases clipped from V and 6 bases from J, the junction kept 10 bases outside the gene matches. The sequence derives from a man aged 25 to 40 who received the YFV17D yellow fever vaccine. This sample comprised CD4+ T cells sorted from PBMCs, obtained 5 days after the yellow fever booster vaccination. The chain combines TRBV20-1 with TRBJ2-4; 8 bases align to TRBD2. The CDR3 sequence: CSASPSAGGGNIQYF. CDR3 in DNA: TGCAGTGCTAGCCCCTCGGCGGGAGGAGGAAACATTCAGTACTTC.